A single sample is the source of the 26 T cell receptor beta chains below, sequenced in a study of breast tumors, draining lymph nodes, adjacent tissues. TCRdb called the multiplex PCR reads again in MiXCR, with one record for every CDR3 protein. The sample lists over 150,000 distinct CDR3 sequences; roughly 29% were seen once. Breast cancer patients provided tissue from their axillary draining lymph nodes. The material sequenced was axillary lymph node tissue. Source of these receptors: a female donor with breast cancer. Some clones in this sample may be carry-over from other donors' samples.

Notes on this clonotype: This sequence may be a read error, since a much larger clone differs from it by one base. The chain uses TRBV5-6 and TRBJ2-7; D remains ambiguous. The CDR3 runs 12 residues. Trimming took off 0 bases at V and 7 bases at J, with 8 bases between the two ends. Per the germline V gene, CDR1 is SGHDT and CDR2 is YYEEEE. Here the CDR3 reads CASSLVAAEQYF. In DNA form, the CDR3 reads TGTGCCAGCAGCTTGGTGGCCGCAGAGCAGTACTTC.

Turning to this clonotype: This may be a read error: a much more frequent sequence differs by one nucleotide. The chain links TRBV5-6 to TRBJ2-3, with D possibly matching TRBD1 (6 bases). The V end lost 2 bases, the J end lost 1 base, and 11 bases lay between the germline ends. There are 15 residues in the CDR3. Germline V gene data show CDR1 as SGHDT and CDR2 as YYEEEE. In DNA form, the CDR3 reads TGTGCCAGCAGCTTAGGACAGATGGGCACAGATACGCAGTATTTT. It codes for CASSLGQMGTDTQYF. The variable domain in full, completed from reference TRBV5-6 and TRBJ2-3, reads DAGVTQSPTHLIKTRGQQVTLRCSPKSGHDTVSWYQQALGQGPQFIFQYYEEEERQRGNFPDRFSGHQFPNYSSELNVNALLLGDSALYLCASSLGQMGTDTQYFGPGTRLTVL.

Points on this clonotype: With a much larger clone just one base away, this may be a read error. The gene calls are TRBV6-5 and TRBJ1-4; 7 nucleotides align to TRBD1. This CDR3 comprises 15 residues. Per the germline V gene, CDR1 is MNHEY and CDR2 is SVGAGI. CDR3 protein: CAGSPDRDNNEKLFF. In DNA, the CDR3 is TGTGCCGGCAGTCCCGACAGGGATAATAATGAAAAACTGTTTTTT.

This clonotype was seen a single time. The rearrangement uses TRBV5-6 and TRBJ1-2, with D hard to call. CDR3 length: 13 residues. Germline loops: CDR1 SGHDT, CDR2 YYEEEE. Trimming took off 4 bases at V and 1 base at J, with 8 bases between the two ends. The CDR3 protein is CASSLQSNYGYTF. The CDR3 nucleotides read TGTGCCAGCAGCCTGCAGAGTAACTATGGCTACACCTTC. The whole variable domain, remainder taken from reference TRBV5-6 and TRBJ1-2, is DAGVTQSPTHLIKTRGQQVTLRCSPKSGHDTVSWYQQALGQGPQFIFQYYEEEERQRGNFPDRFSGHQFPNYSSELNVNALLLGDSALYLCASSLQSNYGYTFGSGTRLTVV.

There are many counts of this clonotype. The gene calls are TRBV2 and TRBJ1-3; no definite D call. This CDR3 comprises 14 residues. V was trimmed by 3 bases and J by 1 base, leaving 7 bases between them. Germline CDR1 reads SNHLY; CDR2 reads FYNNEI. The CDR3 protein is CASSDRDSGNTIYF. CDR3 coding DNA: TGTGCCAGCAGTGATAGGGATTCTGGAAACACCATATATTTT.

The J gene is TRBJ1-6, the V gene TRBV2, with D maybe TRBD1 (5 bases). This CDR3 is 15 amino acids long. V lost 1 base, J lost 13 bases, and 17 bases lay in between. CDR1 is SNHLY and CDR2 is FYNNEI in the germline V gene. The CDR3: CASSEGGGGGSPLHF. Written as DNA, the CDR3 is TGTGCCAGCAGTGAAGGGGGGGGTGGCGGTTCTCCCCTCCACTTT.

Concerning this clonotype: Since a much larger clone is just one base distant, this may be a read error. The chain is built from TRBV20-1 and TRBJ1-4, with D perhaps matching TRBD1 (5 bases). Trimming left V 2 bases short and J 9 bases short, with 19 bases between. CDR1 and CDR2 from the germline V gene are DFQATT and SNEGSKA (reference sequence). The CDR3 loop spans 15 amino acids. DNA for the CDR3: TGCAGTGCTAGATACAGGACAAGGCAAGCGCAAAAACTGTTTTTT. Encoded protein: CSARYRTRQAQKLFF.

The J gene is TRBJ2-7, the V gene TRBV29-1; D is possibly TRBD1 (6 bases). CDR1 and CDR2 (germline): SQVTM, ANQGSEA. The CDR3 consists of 13 residues. In nucleotides, the CDR3 is TGCAGTGCCAGCAAGGACAGCCCTTACGAGCAGTACTTC. Translation gives CSASKDSPYEQYF.

The gene calls are TRBV20-1 and TRBJ2-7, with TRBD2 matching over 7 bases. The V gene end was trimmed by 0 bases and the J gene end by 6 bases; junction bases not matched to a gene: 11. Germline assignment: CDR1 DFQATT and CDR2 SNEGSKA (reference sequence). The CDR3 is 15 residues long. CDR3 sequence: CSARDVLGGSLEQYF. The CDR3 DNA follows: TGCAGTGCTAGAGATGTATTAGGCGGGAGTCTCGAGCAGTACTTC.

The chain uses TRBV2 and TRBJ1-4, with 9 nucleotides matching TRBD1. The germline gives CDR1 SNHLY, CDR2 FYNNEI. CDR3 length: 14 amino acids. With 4 bases clipped from V and 5 bases from J, the junction kept 2 bases outside the gene matches. The CDR3 DNA sequence: TGTGCCAGCAGTGGACAGGGGGACAATGAAAAACTGTTTTTT. This sequence encodes CASSGQGDNEKLFF.

This clonotype was detected once. The chain couples TRBV5-1 to TRBJ2-7; D is undetermined. Trimming took 4 bases from V and 2 from J, leaving 13 bases between them. This CDR3 contains 14 residues. The germline CDR1 and CDR2 sequences are SGHRS and YFSETQ. DNA for the CDR3: TGCGCCAGCAGCCCCGACTCCATCCCCTACGAGCAGTACTTC. Translating it yields CASSPDSIPYEQYF.

The chain links TRBV29-1 to TRBJ1-3; no definite D call. The CDR3 is 14 residues long. V was shortened by 3 bases and J by 8 bases, with 17 bases between the two germline ends. CDR1 SQVTM and CDR2 ANQGSEA come from the germline V gene. CDR3 nucleotides: TGCAGCGTTGAGGACGGCAACTATGGCTACACCATATATTTT. Translated: CSVEDGNYGYTIYF.

Ten or more counts support this clonotype. The chain uses TRBV6-6 and TRBJ2-1; possibly TRBD1 or TRBD2 for D (5 bases each). In germline, CDR1 is MNHNY, CDR2 SVGAGI (reference sequence). V lost 0 bases and J 9 bases, leaving 15 bases between the germline ends. CDR3 size: 15 residues. The CDR3 loop is CASSYSEGTRGEQFF. As DNA, the CDR3 is TGTGCCAGCAGTTACTCAGAGGGGACCCGTGGTGAGCAGTTCTTC.

This clonotype showed up many times. V usage is TRBV7-9 and J usage is TRBJ1-2; D is undetermined. V shed 5 bases and J shed 4 bases, with 11 bases lying between them. Per the germline V gene, CDR1 is SEHNR and CDR2 is FQNEAQ (reference sequence). CDR3 length: 13 residues. The CDR3 DNA reads as TGTGCCAGCAGCCTTGGGCCGCGCTATGGCTACACCTTC. Residues: CASSLGPRYGYTF. Supplemented by reference TRBV7-9 and TRBJ1-2, the full variable domain reads DTGVSQNPRHKITKRGQNVTFRCDPISEHNRLYWYRQTLGQGPEFLTYFQNEAQLEKSRLLSDRFSAERPKGSFSTLEIQRTEQGDSAMYLCASSLGPRYGYTFGSGTRLTVV.

This clonotype was recorded many times. V and J are TRBV4-3 and TRBJ2-2; the match to TRBD2 covers 7 bases. After removal of 0 bases from V and 2 bases from J, the junction contained 12 bases not matched to a gene. CDR1 LGHNA and CDR2 YSLEER come from the germline V gene. The length of the CDR3 is 19 residues. The DNA for the CDR3 is TGCGCCAGCAGCCAAGATGGGGCGGGAGCGCGGGGAAACACCGGGGAGCTGTTTTTT. Amino acid sequence: CASSQDGAGARGNTGELFF.

CDR3 residues: CATPPGGTFSYEQYF. For the CDR3, the DNA is TGCGCCACCCCCCCGGGGGGGACATTCTCCTACGAGCAGTACTTC. This chain joins TRBV5-1 and TRBJ2-7, with TRBD2 matching 8 bases. The trim removed 9 bases at V and 0 bases at J, leaving 11 bases unmatched. CDR3 length equals 15 residues. The germline V gene encodes CDR1 SGHRS and CDR2 YFSETQ.

The chain carries TRBV20-1 and TRBJ1-4; 9 nucleotides match TRBD1. V lost 5 bases, J lost 8 bases, and 6 bases stayed unmatched. The CDR3 spans 13 residues. Germline values: CDR1 DFQATT, CDR2 SNEGSKA (reference sequence). The CDR3 here is CSADGTGLEKLFF. CDR3 sequence (DNA): TGCAGTGCTGATGGGACAGGGCTGGAAAAACTGTTTTTT.

A note on this clonotype: Mismatch with germline at one junction end may stem from a read error. CDR3 residues: CSARAPPRDSQSSYNEQFF. The DNA for the CDR3 is TGCAGTGCCAGAGCTCCCCCCCGGGACTCACAGAGCTCCTACAATGAGCAGTTCTTC. The V and J genes are TRBV20-1 and TRBJ2-1; D might be TRBD2 (6 bases). The CDR3 is 19 residues long. Germline V gene lookup returns CDR1 DFQATT and CDR2 SNEGSKA (reference sequence).

The chain combines TRBV7-8 with TRBJ2-7; D ambiguous. The CDR3 is 14 residues long. Germline CDR1 is SGHVS and CDR2 is FQNEAQ. The V end lost 3 bases, the J end lost 0 bases, and 9 bases lay between the germline ends. The CDR3 region has the DNA TGTGCCAGCAGCTTTGGCCCTAACTCCTACGAGCAGTACTTC. The encoded protein is CASSFGPNSYEQYF. Complete variable domain (other parts from reference TRBV7-8 and TRBJ2-7): GAGVSQSPRYKVAKRGQDVALRCDPISGHVSLFWYQQALGQGPEFLTYFQNEAQLDKSGLPSDRFFAERPEGSVSTLKIQRTQQEDSAVYLCASSFGPNSYEQYFGPGTRLTVT.

This clonotype was counted ten times or more. The gene calls are TRBV18 and TRBJ1-2, with D possibly TRBD1 on 6 matching bases. Germline lookup yields CDR1 KGHSH and CDR2 LQKENI. The CDR3 is 14 residues long. Trimming shortened V by 3 bases and J by 4 bases, and 12 bases separated the two germline ends. Here the CDR3 reads CASSPDTGPYGYTF. CDR3 DNA sequence: TGTGCCAGCTCACCCGACACAGGGCCCTATGGCTACACCTTC.

The rearrangement uses TRBV29-1 and TRBJ2-1; TRBD2 is a possible D gene (7 bases). Germline V gene data show CDR1 as SQVTM and CDR2 as ANQGSEA. The CDR3 contains 13 residues. V lost 4 bases and J 6 bases, leaving 13 bases between the germline ends. In DNA, the CDR3 is TGCAGCGTTGCACAGGGAGGGGGCAATGAGCAGTTCTTC. Its protein product is CSVAQGGGNEQFF.

This clonotype occurred many times. The chain carries TRBV2 and TRBJ2-1; 13 positions match TRBD2. V shed 6 bases, J shed 4 bases, and the junction held 3 bases outside the gene matches. CDR1 and CDR2 from the germline V gene are SNHLY and FYNNEI. The CDR3 sequence is 15 residues long. The CDR3 DNA is TGTGCCAGCAGGGCGGGACTAGCGGGGTACAATGAGCAGTTCTTC. The encoded protein is CASRAGLAGYNEQFF.

Concerning this clonotype itself: This may come from a read error, since a much larger clone is one base off. V usage is TRBV19 and J usage is TRBJ2-5; 12 nucleotides match TRBD2. CDR3 length equals 16 residues. CDR1 is LNHDA, CDR2 SQIVND, per germline (reference sequence). This chain's CDR3 is CASSNGLAGIGETRYF. The CDR3 coding sequence is TGTGCCAGTAGTAACGGACTAGCGGGAATCGGGGAGACCCGGTACTTC.

This clonotype was observed many times. The CDR3 spells CSALLLGTLQETQYF. CDR3 bases: TGCAGTGCTCTTCTACTAGGGACGTTACAAGAGACCCAGTACTTC. V and J are TRBV20-1 and TRBJ2-5; possibly TRBD1 or TRBD2 for D (5 bases each). V lost 5 bases to trimming and J lost 2 bases, with 18 bases between them. Germline V gene data show CDR1 as DFQATT and CDR2 as SNEGSKA (reference sequence). The CDR3 length is 15 residues.

This clonotype came up a few times. The J gene is TRBJ1-2, the V gene TRBV6-1, with D possibly being TRBD1 (5 bases). This CDR3 contains 14 residues. Germline values: CDR1 MNHNS, CDR2 SASEGT. Trimming took off 2 bases at V and 2 bases at J, with 9 bases between the two ends. The CDR3 coding sequence is TGTGCCAGCAGTGAACTCCGACAGAACTATGGCTACACCTTC. Its translation: CASSELRQNYGYTF.

This clonotype was picked up many times. J is TRBJ2-3 and V is TRBV4-1; unclear D gene. Trimming took 1 base from V and 0 from J, leaving 5 bases between them. This CDR3 region has 14 residues. Germline V gives CDR1 MGHRA, CDR2 YSYEKL. The CDR3 DNA follows: TGCGCCAGCAGCCAAGTAGTTAGCACAGATACGCAGTATTTT. This encodes CASSQVVSTDTQYF.